This T cell receptor beta chain is drawn from a study of blood T cell repertoires in COVID-19. This clone was seen a single time. The CDR3 totals 13 residues. The germline V gene encodes CDR1 MDHEN and CDR2 SYDVKM. Trimming took 6 bases from V and 5 from J; bases not matched to a gene: 3. Original processing methods: Amplification with reference gene primers provided the estimates of nucleated cell counts. Produced via immunoSEQ multiplex PCR; TCRdb's table is partial and in-frame only. V, J and clone size are taken as reported in that table, and D and trimming were inferred from the DNA itself. This table holds 270,000 or so clones, about 88% found once.

The sample was peripheral blood. This TCR came from a human donor with COVID-19, enrolled during active disease. The donor label of this sample is uncertain. The chain recombines TRBV28 with TRBJ2-2, with 7 bases identical to TRBD2. This CDR3 is CASRSGGTGELFF. The CDR3 bases are TGTGCCAGCAGATCGGGGGGAACCGGGGAGCTGTTTTTT.